One sample yielded the 2 T cell receptor beta chains listed below, sequenced in a study of T cells in Graves' hyperthyroidism and ophthalmopathy. RNA transcripts yielded amplified TCR beta CDR3 regions. HTBI primers were the set used in a first-round RT-PCR of the TCR CDR3. One entry per CDR3 protein, called by TCRdb with MiXCR from the multiplex PCR reads. Of approximately 700,000 distinct CDR3 sequences in the sample, about a sixth were seen once. Material for sequencing was blood. These receptor sequences come from a man between 18 and 29 years old with Graves' hyperthyroidism.

This clonotype was recorded at least ten times. The chain has TRBV28 and TRBJ2-5; 8 nucleotides align to TRBD2. There are 17 residues in the CDR3. J gave up 1 base and V 4 bases, and 11 bases lay outside the gene matches. Germline CDR1 MDHEN, CDR2 SYDVKM. The CDR3 nucleotides are TGTGCCAGCAGTTCCCCCCCGGGCGGGAGGCTCCAAGAGACCCAGTACTTC. Encoded protein: CASSSPPGGRLQETQYF. The variable domain in full, completed from reference TRBV28 and TRBJ2-5, reads DVKVTQSSRYLVKRTGEKVFLECVQDMDHENMFWYRQDPGLGLRLIYFSYDVKMKEKGDIPEGYSVSREKKERFSLILESASTNQTSMYLCASSSPPGGRLQETQYFGPGTRLLVL.

This clonotype appeared many times. The chain couples TRBV20-1 to TRBJ2-1; 7 bases align to TRBD2. This CDR3 comprises 13 residues. Germline-derived CDR1 and CDR2 are DFQATT and SNEGSKA (reference sequence). Losses at the gene ends were 3 bases for V and 3 bases for J; bases not matched to a gene: 2. The CDR3 sequence is CSASGRYYNEQFF. DNA for the CDR3: TGCAGTGCTAGCGGGAGGTACTACAATGAGCAGTTCTTC.